The table lists the clone carrying this T cell receptor beta chain with a count of one. Its cognate antigen is unknown. This sequence may be a read error, since a much larger clone differs from it by one base. The V and J ends lost 5 bases and 5 bases respectively, with 5 bases between them. This CDR3 is 11 amino acids long. Germline loops: CDR1 SNHLY, CDR2 FYNNEI. This entry comes from a study of glioma-infiltrating T cells. Amplification of TCR alpha and beta CDR3 regions from RNA used iRepertoire nested multiplex PCR. For one-step reverse transcription and amplification, roughly 100-400 ng of tissue mRNA or PBMC total RNA was used. TCRdb recomputed calls from the multiplex PCR reads with MiXCR, one row per CDR3 protein. This table has 150,000 to 200,000 distinct CDR3 sequences, around 40% appearing once. The study's findings and limits: CDR3 overlap between tissue and blood was very small. Gliomas, especially low-grade, showed above-expected tissue-blood divergence; non-neoplastic patients showed below.

This chain joins TRBV2 and TRBJ2-3; D is ambiguous. This TCR was sampled from a human donor with low-grade glioma or glioblastoma, undergoing nonglioma brain surgery, or in good health (not recorded which). The sequenced material came from glioma tissue, nonneoplastic brain tissue, or PBMCs (not recorded which). CDR3 nucleotides: TGTGCCAGCAGTACGGTAGATACGCAGTATTTT. It translates to CASSTVDTQYF. The variable domain in full, completed from reference TRBV2 and TRBJ2-3, reads EPEVTQTPSHQVTQMGQEVILRCVPISNHLYFYWYRQILGQKVEFLVSFYNNEISEKSEIFDDQFSVERPDGSNFTLKIRSTKLEDSAMYFCASSTVDTQYFGPGTRLTVL.